The 15 T cell receptor beta chains below come from one sample, sequenced in a study of blood T cell repertoires in COVID-19. The repertoire was sequenced with immunoSEQ multiplex PCR; TCRdb's copy has only in-frame clones and lacks some. The data show 150,000 to 200,000 clones, roughly 91% seen once. The sample taken for sequencing was peripheral blood. The receptors derive from a man in his forties with active or convalescent COVID-19.

The chain uses TRBV24-1 and TRBJ2-5, with D perhaps matching TRBD2 (5 bases). The germline V and J ends were trimmed by 3 bases and 3 bases, with 19 bases remaining between them. This CDR3 spans 17 amino acids. CDR1 is KGHDR and CDR2 is SFDVKD in the germline V gene. CDR3 sequence: CATSDEDGGFLKETQYF. DNA for the CDR3: TGTGCCACCAGTGATGAGGACGGAGGATTTCTTAAAGAGACCCAGTACTTC.

Notes on this clone: Other DNA sequences of this sample code for an identical CDR3. V usage is TRBV20-1 and J usage is TRBJ1-1; 9 bases agree with TRBD1. CDR1 and CDR2 (germline): DFQATT, SNEGSKA (reference sequence). The CDR3 consists of 13 residues. With V trimmed by 3 bases and J by 3 bases, 2 bases remained unmatched. The CDR3 region is CSASRDRDTEAFF. The CDR3 DNA reads as TGCAGTGCTAGTAGGGACAGGGACACTGAAGCTTTCTTT.

J is TRBJ1-5 and V is TRBV27, with TRBD1 as a possible D gene (6 bases). Trimming removed 1 base from V and 7 bases from J, with 11 bases in between. This CDR3 spans 14 amino acids. Germline V lookup: CDR1 MNHEY, CDR2 SMNVEV (reference sequence). In nucleotides, the CDR3 is TGTGCCAGCAGTTTATTAGGGGGTAGCCAGCCCCAGCATTTT. Its protein is CASSLLGGSQPQHF.

This rearrangement joins TRBV2 to TRBJ2-7; D remains ambiguous. Germline V gives CDR1 SNHLY, CDR2 FYNNEI. The CDR3 contains 10 residues. Trimming removed 4 bases at V and 9 bases at J, with 7 bases between. The CDR3 here is CASSGTGQYF. The DNA for the CDR3 is TGTGCCAGCAGTGGTACCGGGCAGTACTTC.

V gene TRBV19 combines with J gene TRBJ2-1, with 14 bases aligning to TRBD2. The V segment lost 7 bases and the J segment 4 bases; nucleotides outside the gene matches: 9. Germline V CDR1 and CDR2: LNHDA, SQIVND (reference sequence). This CDR3 has 17 residues. This chain's CDR3 is CASKDPGLAGVYNEQFF. The CDR3 DNA sequence: TGTGCCAGTAAGGACCCGGGACTAGCGGGGGTATACAATGAGCAGTTCTTC.

The count of this clone is one. The chain uses TRBV6-1 and TRBJ2-1; no reliable D call. The CDR3 extends over 13 amino acids. V lost 2 bases and J 8 bases, leaving 10 bases between the germline ends. From germline, CDR1 is MNHNS and CDR2 SASEGT. The chain's CDR3 is CASSEPGFDEQFF. The CDR3 nucleotides are TGTGCCAGCAGTGAACCGGGTTTCGATGAGCAGTTCTTC.

This clone turned up a few times. The rearrangement links TRBV30 to TRBJ2-4, with a possible D match to TRBD1 (5 bases). The germline V and J ends were trimmed by 3 bases and 0 bases, with 12 bases remaining between them. Germline CDR1 GTSNPN, CDR2 SVGIG (reference sequence). This CDR3 is 15 amino acids long. The CDR3 is CAWSDRQLAKNIQYF. CDR3 in DNA: TGTGCCTGGAGCGACCGACAGTTAGCCAAAAACATTCAGTACTTC.

The chain employs TRBV7-2 and TRBJ1-3, with 8 positions matching TRBD1. J was trimmed by 0 bases and V by 5 bases; bases with no gene match: 6. The germline V gene encodes CDR1 SGHTA and CDR2 FQGNSA. The CDR3 contains 16 residues. The DNA for the CDR3 is TGTGCCAGCAGCCCGGGGGGACAGGCCTCTGGAAACACCATATATTTT. Translation gives CASSPGGQASGNTIYF. The variable domain in full, completed from reference TRBV7-2 and TRBJ1-3, reads GAGVSQSPSNKVTEKGKDVELRCDPISGHTALYWYRQSLGQGLEFLIYFQGNSAPDKSGLPSDRFSAERTGGSVSTLTIQRTQQEDSAVYLCASSPGGQASGNTIYFGEGSWLTVV.

The chain couples TRBV15 to TRBJ2-7; D is unclear. The CDR3 runs 17 residues. Per the germline V gene, CDR1 is LNHNV and CDR2 is YYDKDF (reference sequence). Deletions cut 4 bases from V and 1 base from J, with 20 bases between. For the CDR3, the DNA is TGTGCCACCAGCATTCGAGGCCCTTTAGACCCTTCCTACGAGCAGTACTTC. Translation: CATSIRGPLDPSYEQYF.

This chain uses TRBV19 with TRBJ1-5; 10 nucleotides agree with TRBD1. Germline-derived CDR1 and CDR2 are LNHDA and SQIVND (reference sequence). V was clipped by 9 bases and J by 4 bases; unmatched bases: 12. The CDR3 runs 16 residues. The chain's CDR3 is CASRGQGVSYNQPQHF. CDR3 bases: TGTGCCAGCCGCGGACAGGGGGTTTCGTATAATCAGCCCCAGCATTTT.

This clone turned up a few times. This chain connects TRBV4-3 to TRBJ2-7; 8 bases fit TRBD1. The CDR3 is 15 residues long. CDR1 and CDR2 from the germline V gene are LGHNA and YSLEER. After removal of 0 bases from V and 4 bases from J, the junction contained 5 bases not matched to a gene. The CDR3 loop is CASSQDGQGLYEQYF. The CDR3, as DNA: TGCGCCAGCAGCCAAGACGGACAGGGTCTTTACGAGCAGTACTTC.

The V call is TRBV12-3 or TRBV12-4, the J call TRBJ2-7, with D possibly TRBD1 on 5 matching bases. The CDR3 spans 13 residues. The V and J ends lost 7 bases and 2 bases respectively, with 12 bases between them. CDR3 in DNA: TGTGCCAGCACCCAAGGGGTTCCCTACGAGCAGTACTTC. It is translated as CASTQGVPYEQYF.

This chain links TRBV5-1 with TRBJ2-7; D might be TRBD2 (5 bases). The length of the CDR3 is 18 residues. From germline, CDR1 is SGHRS and CDR2 YFSETQ. V was cut by 0 bases and J by 0 bases, with 19 bases left in between. The CDR3 here is CASSLVFSRAPNSYEQYF. CDR3 DNA sequence: TGCGCCAGCAGCTTGGTTTTCTCGCGGGCACCGAACTCCTACGAGCAGTACTTC.

This chain joins TRBV7-2 and TRBJ2-7; 9 nucleotides line up with TRBD1. The germline CDR1 and CDR2 sequences are SGHTA and FQGNSA. V shed 2 bases, J shed 10 bases, and the junction held 6 bases outside the gene matches. This CDR3 has 13 residues. The CDR3 DNA is TGTGCCAGCAGCTTACGGGACAGGGATGGACAGTACTTC. The encoded protein is CASSLRDRDGQYF.

The chain combines TRBV24-1 with TRBJ1-5, with D uncertain. V was pared by 5 bases and J by 1 base, with 5 bases between. The germline V gene has CDR1 KGHDR and CDR2 SFDVKD. The CDR3 contains 13 residues. The CDR3 loop is CATSGGSNQPQHF. The CDR3 coding sequence is TGTGCCACCAGTGGAGGGAGCAATCAGCCCCAGCATTTT.